This T cell receptor beta chain appears in the sequencing data of a study of cytomegalovirus exposure and HLA in healthy donors. Study background: Some 80 million unique TCR sequences came from HLA-typed donors in an early release. Study-wide results and limits: CMV serostatus stood as the only immune exposure information on hand. In a later analysis, DRB1 alleles had the most associated TCRs; HLA-C alleles the fewest.

Each of the donors was a healthy bone marrow donor. Worth noting for this clone: Its antigen is as yet unknown.

Trimming removed 4 bases at V and 0 bases at J, with 17 bases between. CDR3 length: 17 residues. Germline CDR1 reads SNHLY; CDR2 reads FYNNEI. In the PCR, 60 Vbeta and 13 Jbeta primers were used. Clones were sequenced by immunoSEQ multiplex PCR, and TCRdb holds only the in-frame ones, with some missing. The profile shows some 54,000 clones, 75% to 85% of them singletons. The specimen sequenced was PBMCs. The chain employs TRBV2 and TRBJ2-3; D is unclear. The receptor was isolated from a male donor in good health and CMV-seronegative. CDR3 residues: CASSAPSGLTSTDTQYF. DNA for the CDR3: TGTGCCAGCAGTGCTCCCTCCGGCTTGACTAGCACAGATACGCAGTATTTT.